There are many counts of the clone carrying this T cell receptor (beta chain). Its antigen is currently unknown. This sample is drawn from a study of T cells after yellow fever vaccination. TCR cDNA, made by 5'RACE template switching, carried an added universal primer site and UMIs. TCRdb ran MiXCR on the 5' RACE reads and lists one entry per CDR3 protein. The sample shows more than 350,000 distinct CDR3 sequences, 11% of them seen only once. Broader study findings: Post-booster repertoires again held most primary-vaccination clones (roughly 96% CD4, around 90% CD8). Peaking on day 5 versus 15, the secondary response was faster but weaker. It was a small share of clonotypes that appeared in both CD4 and CD8 compartments.

The receptor was isolated from a young man who received the YFV17D yellow fever vaccine. The sequencing here drew on PBMCs, taken on the day of the first yellow fever vaccination.

CDR3 nucleotide sequence: TGTGCCACCAGCTGGGGGAAGGATGCGGCTTTCTTT. Protein sequence: CATSWGKDAAFF. The chain joins TRBV15 to TRBJ1-1; possibly TRBD1 for D (5 bases). V lost 5 bases and J 11 bases, leaving 15 bases between the germline ends. The length of the CDR3 is 12 residues. Germline V lookup: CDR1 LNHNV, CDR2 YYDKDF (reference sequence).